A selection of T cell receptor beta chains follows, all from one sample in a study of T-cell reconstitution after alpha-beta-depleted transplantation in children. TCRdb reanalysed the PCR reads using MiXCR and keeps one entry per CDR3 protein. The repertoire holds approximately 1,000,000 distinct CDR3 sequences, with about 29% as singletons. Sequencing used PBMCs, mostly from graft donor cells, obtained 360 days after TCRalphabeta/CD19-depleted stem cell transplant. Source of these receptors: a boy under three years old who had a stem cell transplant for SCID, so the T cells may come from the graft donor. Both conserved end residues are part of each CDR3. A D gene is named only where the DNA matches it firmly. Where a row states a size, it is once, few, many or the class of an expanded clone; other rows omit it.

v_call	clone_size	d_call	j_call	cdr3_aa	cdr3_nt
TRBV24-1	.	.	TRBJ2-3	CATSDPPGAGNSTDTQYF	TGTGCCACCAGTGATCCGCCCGGGGCGGGGAACAGCACAGATACGCAGTATTTT
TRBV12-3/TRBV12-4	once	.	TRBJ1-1	CASRPHDRLNTEAFF	TGTGCCAGCCGCCCCCACGACCGCTTGAACACTGAAGCTTTCTTT
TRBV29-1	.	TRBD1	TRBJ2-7	CSVLGGDRAFYEQYF	TGCAGCGTTCTGGGTGGGGACAGGGCTTTCTACGAGCAGTACTTC
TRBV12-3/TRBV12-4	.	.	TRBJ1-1	CASSLPPWPAFF	TGTGCCAGCAGTTTGCCCCCTTGGCCTGCTTTCTTT
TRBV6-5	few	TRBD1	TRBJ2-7	CASSRQGIYEQYF	TGTGCCAGCAGTCGACAGGGTATCTACGAGCAGTACTTC
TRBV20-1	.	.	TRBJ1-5	CSARGDTIISPQHF	TGCAGTGCTAGGGGGGACACGATTATCAGCCCCCAGCATTTT
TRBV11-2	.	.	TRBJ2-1	CASSLDESRSSYNEQFF	TGTGCCAGCAGCTTAGATGAGAGCCGCAGCTCCTACAATGAGCAGTTCTTC
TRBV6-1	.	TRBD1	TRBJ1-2	CASSDAPNRGSGYTF	TGTGCCAGCAGTGATGCCCCGAACAGGGGAAGCGGCTACACCTTC
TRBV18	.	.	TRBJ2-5	CASSPQLPGRGKETQYF	TGTGCCAGCTCACCACAATTACCGGGACGAGGAAAGGAGACCCAGTACTTC
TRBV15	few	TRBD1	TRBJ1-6	CATSSFGDTYENGGQGDSPLHF	TGTGCCACCAGCAGTTTTGGGGACACGTACGAGAACGGGGGACAGGGTGATTCACCCCTCCACTTT
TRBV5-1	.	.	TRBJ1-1	CASSTFTGREAFF	TGCGCCAGCAGCACTTTTACGGGACGGGAAGCTTTCTTT
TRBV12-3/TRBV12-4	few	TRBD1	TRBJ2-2	CASSSPPISRDRVGGGELFF	TGTGCCAGCAGTTCTCCTCCGATTAGCCGGGACAGGGTTGGCGGCGGGGAGCTGTTTTTT
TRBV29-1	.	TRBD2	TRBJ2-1	CSVGETSGGSWVDNEQFF	TGCAGCGTCGGCGAGACTAGCGGGGGGTCGTGGGTAGACAATGAGCAGTTCTTC
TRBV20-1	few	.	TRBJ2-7	CSARIDPHEQYF	TGCAGTGCTAGAATCGATCCACACGAGCAGTACTTC
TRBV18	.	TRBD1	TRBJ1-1	CASSPPGTGGLNTEAFF	TGTGCCAGCTCACCACCTGGGACAGGGGGGTTGAACACTGAAGCTTTCTTT
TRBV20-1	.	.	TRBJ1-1	CSASYWGTEMEAFF	TGCAGTGCTAGTTATTGGGGGACCGAGATGGAAGCTTTCTTT
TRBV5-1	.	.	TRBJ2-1	CASSFFTGAGNEQFF	TGCGCCAGCAGCTTCTTTACGGGGGCTGGGAATGAGCAGTTCTTC
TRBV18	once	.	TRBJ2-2	CASTLAGTGELFF	TGTGCCAGCACCCTCGCGGGGACCGGGGAGCTGTTTTTT
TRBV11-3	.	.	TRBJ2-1	CASSLGRSGYNEQFF	TGTGCCAGCAGCTTAGGCAGAAGCGGGTACAATGAGCAGTTCTTC
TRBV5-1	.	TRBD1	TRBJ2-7	CASSLSDRANEQYF	TGCGCCAGCAGCTTGAGCGACAGGGCTAACGAGCAGTACTTC
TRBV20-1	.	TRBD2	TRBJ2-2	CSARDLAENTGELFF	TGCAGTGCTAGAGACCTAGCGGAGAACACCGGGGAGCTGTTTTTT
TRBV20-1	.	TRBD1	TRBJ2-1	CSARQTGTGNNEQFF	TGCAGTGCTAGACAAACCGGGACAGGTAACAATGAGCAGTTCTTC
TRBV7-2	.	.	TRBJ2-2	CASSPVPQNTGELFF	TGTGCCAGCAGCCCCGTTCCCCAGAACACCGGGGAGCTGTTTTTT
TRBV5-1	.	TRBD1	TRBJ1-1	CASSPSPDRRLNTEAFF	TGCGCCAGCAGCCCGAGTCCGGACAGGAGGTTGAACACTGAAGCTTTCTTT
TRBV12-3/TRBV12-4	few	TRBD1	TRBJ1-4	CASSLDRRSDRLEKLFF	TGTGCCAGCAGTTTAGATCGGAGATCGGACAGGCTCGAAAAACTGTTTTTT
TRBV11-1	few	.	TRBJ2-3	CASSSPRGSDTQYF	TGTGCCAGCAGCTCCCCCCGGGGATCAGATACGCAGTATTTT
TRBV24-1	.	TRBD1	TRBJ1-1	CATSESGTANTEAFF	TGTGCCACCAGTGAATCAGGGACAGCGAACACTGAAGCTTTCTTT
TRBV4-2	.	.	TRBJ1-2	CASSQDQVGYTF	TGTGCCAGCAGCCAAGATCAGGTCGGCTACACCTTC
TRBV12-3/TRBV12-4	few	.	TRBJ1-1	CASRKSGGRWNTEAFF	TGTGCCAGCAGAAAGTCGGGGGGGCGTTGGAACACTGAAGCTTTCTTT
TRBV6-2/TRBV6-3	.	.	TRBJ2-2	CASGLRLGGPELFF	TGTGCCAGCGGACTACGATTAGGGGGACCGGAGCTGTTTTTT
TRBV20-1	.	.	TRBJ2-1	CSARDDLLAFPRFAGNEQFF	TGCAGTGCTAGAGATGATCTCCTAGCGTTCCCACGGTTCGCGGGGAATGAGCAGTTCTTC
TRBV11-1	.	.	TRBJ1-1	CASSPYTGMSAEAFF	TGTGCCAGCAGCCCCTACACGGGGATGAGCGCTGAAGCTTTCTTT
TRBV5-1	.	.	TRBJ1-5	CASSLTPSNQPQHF	TGCGCCAGCAGCTTAACACCTAGCAATCAGCCCCAGCATTTT
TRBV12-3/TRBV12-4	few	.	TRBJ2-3	CASSPSNRHTQYF	TGTGCCAGCAGCCCCTCGAACAGGCATACGCAGTATTTT
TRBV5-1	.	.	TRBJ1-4	CASSLEGGGKLFF	TGCGCCAGCAGCTTGGAAGGTGGAGGAAAACTGTTTTTT
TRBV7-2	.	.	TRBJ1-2	CASSRLAGFYGYTF	TGTGCCAGCAGCCGCCTGGCGGGGTTTTATGGCTACACCTTC
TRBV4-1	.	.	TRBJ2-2	CASSHGLNTGELFF	TGCGCCAGCAGCCACGGCCTAAACACCGGGGAGCTGTTTTTT
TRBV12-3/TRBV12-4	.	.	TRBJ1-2	CASSLDPNEGYTF	TGTGCCAGCAGTTTGGACCCAAATGAGGGCTACACCTTC
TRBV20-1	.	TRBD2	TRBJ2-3	CSASKTSGSTDTQYF	TGCAGTGCTAGTAAAACTAGCGGTAGCACAGATACGCAGTATTTT
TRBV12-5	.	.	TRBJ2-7	CASGLDPVGRGTYEQYF	TGTGCTAGTGGTTTGGATCCGGTCGGCAGGGGAACCTACGAGCAGTACTTC
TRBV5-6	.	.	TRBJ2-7	CASSLAEGSYEQYF	TGTGCCAGCAGCTTGGCCGAGGGCTCCTACGAGCAGTACTTC
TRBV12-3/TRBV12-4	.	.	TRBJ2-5	CASTPAAGAQETQYF	TGTGCCAGCACTCCTGCGGCGGGGGCCCAAGAGACCCAGTACTTC
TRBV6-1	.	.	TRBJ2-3	CASARGGAQYF	TGTGCCAGCGCCAGGGGGGGGGCGCAGTATTTT
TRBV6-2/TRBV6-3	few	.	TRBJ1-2	CASSLQDTMAYGYTF	TGTGCCAGCAGTTTACAGGATACCATGGCCTATGGCTACACCTTC
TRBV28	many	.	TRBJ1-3	CASSPWGSQTSGNTIYF	TGTGCCAGCAGTCCATGGGGATCCCAAACCTCAGGAAACACCATATATTTT
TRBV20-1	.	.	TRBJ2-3	CSARRTSKGTDTQYF	TGCAGTGCTAGAAGGACGAGTAAAGGCACAGATACGCAGTATTTT
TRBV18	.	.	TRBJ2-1	CASSPSRVADEQFF	TGTGCCAGCTCACCTTCGAGGGTTGCTGATGAGCAGTTCTTC
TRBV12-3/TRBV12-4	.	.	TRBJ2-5	CASSLDLSQGKTQYF	TGTGCCAGCAGTTTAGACCTTTCCCAAGGAAAGACCCAGTACTTC
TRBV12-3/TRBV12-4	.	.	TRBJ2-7	CASRVTGGAYEQYF	TGTGCCAGCAGGGTTACCGGAGGGGCCTACGAGCAGTACTTC
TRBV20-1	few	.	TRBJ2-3	CSAASWIGTSTDTQYF	TGCAGTGCTGCCAGTTGGATCGGGACTAGCACAGATACGCAGTATTTT
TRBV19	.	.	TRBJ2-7	CASSIGRRSSYEQYF	TGTGCCAGTAGTATCGGACGGCGAAGCTCCTACGAGCAGTACTTC
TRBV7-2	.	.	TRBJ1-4	CASSLGSQGIEKLFF	TGTGCCAGCAGCTTAGGTTCCCAGGGGATTGAAAAACTGTTTTTT
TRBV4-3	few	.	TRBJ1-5	CASSQDVARVNQPQHF	TGCGCCAGCAGCCAAGATGTTGCCAGGGTCAATCAGCCCCAGCATTTT
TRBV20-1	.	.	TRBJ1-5	CSASRRGSNQPQHF	TGCAGTGCTAGTAGGAGGGGGAGCAATCAGCCCCAGCATTTT
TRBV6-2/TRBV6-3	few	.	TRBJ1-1	CASSYQSGWTEAFF	TGTGCCAGCAGTTACCAATCGGGGTGGACTGAAGCTTTCTTT
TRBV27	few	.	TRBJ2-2	CASSLTQTSSAGELFF	TGTGCCAGCAGTCTAACCCAGACTAGTTCGGCCGGGGAGCTGTTTTTT
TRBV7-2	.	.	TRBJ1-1	CASSLDRLGPNTEAFF	TGTGCCAGCAGCTTAGACCGGTTAGGCCCGAACACTGAAGCTTTCTTT